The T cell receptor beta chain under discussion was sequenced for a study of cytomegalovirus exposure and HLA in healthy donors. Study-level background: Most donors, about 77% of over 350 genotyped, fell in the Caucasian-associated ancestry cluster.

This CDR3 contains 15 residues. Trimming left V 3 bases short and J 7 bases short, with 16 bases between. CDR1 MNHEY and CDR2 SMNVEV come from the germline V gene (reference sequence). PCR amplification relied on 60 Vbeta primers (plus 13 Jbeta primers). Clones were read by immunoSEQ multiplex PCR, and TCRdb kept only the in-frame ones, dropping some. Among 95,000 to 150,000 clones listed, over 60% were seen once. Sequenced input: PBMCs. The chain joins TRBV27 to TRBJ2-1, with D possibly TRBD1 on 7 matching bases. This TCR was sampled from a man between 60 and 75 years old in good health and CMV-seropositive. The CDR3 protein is CASSLLQTGRNEQFF. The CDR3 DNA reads TGTGCCAGCAGTTTGCTCCAGACAGGGAGGAATGAGCAGTTCTTC.